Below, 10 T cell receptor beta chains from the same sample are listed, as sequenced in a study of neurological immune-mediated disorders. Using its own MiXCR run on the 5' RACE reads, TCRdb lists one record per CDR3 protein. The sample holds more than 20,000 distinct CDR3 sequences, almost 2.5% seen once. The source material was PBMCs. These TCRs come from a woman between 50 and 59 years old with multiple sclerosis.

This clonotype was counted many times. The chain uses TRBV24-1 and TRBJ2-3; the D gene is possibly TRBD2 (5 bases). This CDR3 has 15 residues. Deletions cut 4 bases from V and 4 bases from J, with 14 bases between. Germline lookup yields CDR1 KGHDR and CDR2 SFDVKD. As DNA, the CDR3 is TGTGCCACCAGTGACCCCGCCGGCGGGCCAGATACGCAGTATTTT. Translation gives CATSDPAGGPDTQYF.

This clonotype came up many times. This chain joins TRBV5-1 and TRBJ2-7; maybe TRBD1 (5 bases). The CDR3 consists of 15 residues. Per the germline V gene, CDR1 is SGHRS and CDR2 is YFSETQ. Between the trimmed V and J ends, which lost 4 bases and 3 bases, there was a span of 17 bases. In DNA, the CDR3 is TGCGCCAGCAGCCCCAACCCGACAGAAGTCTACGAGCAGTACTTC. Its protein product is CASSPNPTEVYEQYF.

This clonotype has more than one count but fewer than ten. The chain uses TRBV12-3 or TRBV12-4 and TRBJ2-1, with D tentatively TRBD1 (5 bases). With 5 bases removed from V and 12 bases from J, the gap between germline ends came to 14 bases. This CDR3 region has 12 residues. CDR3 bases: TGTGCCAGCAGTGCTACAGGTTTAGGGCAGTTCTTC. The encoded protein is CASSATGLGQFF.

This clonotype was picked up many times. This chain's CDR3 is CSGVFGLAGPGETQYF. The DNA of the CDR3 is TGCAGCGGCGTATTCGGTCTAGCGGGACCGGGGGAGACCCAGTACTTC. The V gene is TRBV29-1, the J gene TRBJ2-5; TRBD2 agrees at 9 bases. After removal of 7 bases from V and 5 bases from J, the junction contained 17 bases not matched to a gene. Germline V gene lookup returns CDR1 SQVTM and CDR2 ANQGSEA. The CDR3 length is 16 residues.

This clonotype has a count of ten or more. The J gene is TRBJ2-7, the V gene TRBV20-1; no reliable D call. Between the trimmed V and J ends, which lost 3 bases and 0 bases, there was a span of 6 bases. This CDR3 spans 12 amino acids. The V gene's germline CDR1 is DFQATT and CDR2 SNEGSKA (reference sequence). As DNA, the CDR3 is TGCAGTGCTAGGCAAAACTCCTACGAGCAGTACTTC. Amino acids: CSARQNSYEQYF.

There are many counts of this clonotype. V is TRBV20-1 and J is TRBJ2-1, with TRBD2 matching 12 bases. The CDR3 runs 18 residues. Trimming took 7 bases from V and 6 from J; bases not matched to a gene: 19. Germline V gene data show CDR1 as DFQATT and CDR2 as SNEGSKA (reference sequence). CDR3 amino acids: CSVPGTSGFRDQGNEQFF. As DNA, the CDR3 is TGCAGTGTCCCGGGGACTAGCGGGTTTCGTGACCAGGGCAATGAGCAGTTCTTC.

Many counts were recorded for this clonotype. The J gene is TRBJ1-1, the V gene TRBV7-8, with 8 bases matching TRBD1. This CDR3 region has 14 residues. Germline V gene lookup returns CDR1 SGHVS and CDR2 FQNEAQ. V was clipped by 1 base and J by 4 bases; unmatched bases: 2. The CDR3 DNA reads TGTGCCAGCAGCTTAGGGACAGGGTCCACTGAAGCTTTCTTT. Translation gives CASSLGTGSTEAFF.

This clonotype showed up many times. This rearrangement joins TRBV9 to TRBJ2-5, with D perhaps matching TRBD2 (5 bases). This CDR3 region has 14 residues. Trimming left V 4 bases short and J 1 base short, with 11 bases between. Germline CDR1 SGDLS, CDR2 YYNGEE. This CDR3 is CASSTDWTQETQYF. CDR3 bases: TGTGCCAGCAGCACGGACTGGACCCAAGAGACCCAGTACTTC.

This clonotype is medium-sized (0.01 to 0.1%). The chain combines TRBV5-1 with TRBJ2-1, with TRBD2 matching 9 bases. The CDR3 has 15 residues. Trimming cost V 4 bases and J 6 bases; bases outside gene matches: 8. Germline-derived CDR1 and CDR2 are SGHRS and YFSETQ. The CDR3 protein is CASSISGTSSNEQFF. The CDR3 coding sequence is TGCGCCAGCAGCATCTCCGGGACTAGCTCCAATGAGCAGTTCTTC.

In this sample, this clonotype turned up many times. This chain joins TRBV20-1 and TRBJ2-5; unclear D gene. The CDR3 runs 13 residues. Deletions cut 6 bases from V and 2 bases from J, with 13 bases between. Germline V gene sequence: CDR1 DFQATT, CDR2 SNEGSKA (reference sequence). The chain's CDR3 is CSAPLMGQETQYF. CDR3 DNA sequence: TGCAGTGCCCCTCTTATGGGGCAAGAGACCCAGTACTTC.